This T cell receptor (beta chain) was profiled in a study of T cell responses to AZD1222 COVID-19 vaccine. Findings and limits, study-wide: Repertoire collection took place solely once the T cell response had peaked.

The CDR3 is 15 amino acids. The germline gives CDR1 SGHRS, CDR2 YFSETQ. This table comes from immunoSEQ multiplex PCR, and its TCRdb copy is limited to in-frame clones, with some not included. The sample yields about 160,000 clones, about 90% seen once. For this clone: Antigen: not known. An end of the junction differs from the germline gene, which may be a read error.

Sequenced material: peripheral blood, taken 28 days after the second AZD1222 dose. This receptor was taken from an adult who received the AZD1222 COVID-19 vaccine. The chain employs TRBV5-1 and TRBJ1-5, with 7 bases identical to TRBD1. The CDR3 loop is CASRLDTGANQPQHF. CDR3 DNA sequence: TGCGCCAGCAGATTGGACACAGGGGCCAATCAGCCCCAGCATTTT.